A single sample is the source of the 29 T cell receptor beta chains below, sequenced in a study of T cell responses to AZD1222 COVID-19 vaccine. Here immunoSEQ multiplex PCR was the method, and the copy in TCRdb shows in-frame clones only, minus some. The sample lists approximately 130,000 clones; around 87% were seen once. Here the sequenced sample was peripheral blood, taken 28 days after the second AZD1222 dose. The receptor source for this set is an adult who received the AZD1222 COVID-19 vaccine.

In regard to this clone: The junction departs from the called germline gene at one end, perhaps through a read error. The CDR3 sequence: CASRLGGGTEAFF. The CDR3 DNA reads as TGTGCCAGCAGGTTAGGGGGAGGGACTGAAGCTTTCTTT. This chain links TRBV12-3 or TRBV12-4 with TRBJ1-1, with D possibly TRBD1 on 6 matching bases. The CDR3 consists of 13 residues.

V usage is TRBV3-1 (or the pseudogene TRBV3-2) and J usage is TRBJ2-1; D is ambiguous. Trimming removed 3 bases from V and 4 bases from J, with 7 bases in between. The germline CDR1 and CDR2 sequences are LGHDT and YNNKEL (reference sequence). The CDR3 runs to 13 residues. CDR3 sequence: CASSQLGYNEQFF. As DNA, the CDR3 is TGTGCCAGCAGCCAGCTAGGTTACAATGAGCAGTTCTTC.

This clone was seen a single time. The CDR3 loop reads CSVGLSDTQYF. The CDR3 DNA sequence: TGCAGCGTCGGACTATCAGATACGCAGTATTTT. This sequence joins TRBV29-1 and TRBJ2-3, with a possible D match to TRBD2 (6 bases). There are 11 residues in the CDR3. Germline V gene data show CDR1 as SQVTM and CDR2 as ANQGSEA. Between the trimmed V and J ends, which lost 6 bases and 4 bases, there was a span of 8 bases.

The chain carries TRBV29-1 and TRBJ1-5; D is possibly TRBD1 (5 bases). Germline V lookup: CDR1 SQVTM, CDR2 ANQGSEA. Trimming took off 0 bases at V and 6 bases at J, with 9 bases between the two ends. This CDR3 region has 13 residues. CDR3 in amino acids: CSVEEGDGQPQHF. CDR3 DNA sequence: TGCAGCGTTGAAGAGGGGGATGGTCAGCCCCAGCATTTT.

The chain uses TRBV30 and TRBJ2-6; D remains ambiguous. Trimming removed 1 base from V and 5 bases from J, with 12 bases in between. The CDR3 is 15 residues long. Germline CDR1 reads GTSNPN; CDR2 reads SVGIG (reference sequence). The chain's CDR3 is CAWSEGSVRANVLTF. Here the CDR3 DNA reads TGTGCCTGGAGTGAAGGGTCTGTTAGGGCCAACGTCCTGACTTTC.

The chain uses TRBV6-5 and TRBJ2-2; unclear D gene. The V gene's germline CDR1 is MNHEY and CDR2 SVGAGI. The CDR3 is made up of 15 amino acids. V lost 6 bases to trimming and J lost 5 bases, with 16 bases between them. CDR3 DNA: TGTGCCAGCAGGAAGGGAATCTCGGAGACCGGGGAGCTGTTTTTT. Translation: CASRKGISETGELFF.

This rearrangement joins TRBV6-1 to TRBJ2-5; D perhaps matches TRBD1 (6 bases). The CDR3 covers 16 residues. Germline CDR1 reads MNHNS; CDR2 reads SASEGT. V was clipped by 4 bases and J by 5 bases, with 20 bases between them. The CDR3 DNA reads TGTGCCAGCAGTGGATTATCTGGGGGCACTGCGGAGACCCAGTACTTC. It yields the protein CASSGLSGGTAETQYF.

This clone was detected only once. The CDR3 DNA is TGTGCCAGTAACTCTGGGACATCCCGGGGAACCGGGGAGCTGTTTTTT. Encoded protein: CASNSGTSRGTGELFF. The chain recombines TRBV19 with TRBJ2-2, with a tentative D call TRBD1 (6 bases). From germline, CDR1 is LNHDA and CDR2 SQIVND (reference sequence). The CDR3 has 16 residues. The V end lost 7 bases, the J end lost 5 bases, and 20 bases lay between the germline ends.

This clone showed up just a few times. J is TRBJ2-2 and V is TRBV7-9; a weak D match, TRBD2 (6 bases). Trimming cost V 3 bases and J 4 bases, with 18 bases left between them. CDR3 length equals 17 residues. Germline values: CDR1 SEHNR, CDR2 FQNEAQ (reference sequence). CDR3 sequence reads: CASSFSRGRGGTGELFF. CDR3 DNA: TGTGCCAGCAGCTTTTCGCGCGGACGGGGAGGCACCGGGGAGCTGTTTTTT.

The chain recombines TRBV5-4 with TRBJ2-1; 11 positions match TRBD1. This CDR3 comprises 16 residues. Germline CDR1 is SGHNT and CDR2 is YYREEE (reference sequence). The J segment lost 3 bases and the V segment lost 4 bases, leaving 6 bases of the junction unmatched. The CDR3 spells CASSPRTGGVYNEQFF. In DNA, the CDR3 is TGTGCCAGCAGCCCTAGGACAGGGGGCGTCTACAATGAGCAGTTCTTC. Based on the CDR3 plus reference TRBV5-4 and TRBJ2-1, the full variable domain is ETGVTQSPTHLIKTRGQQVTLRCSSQSGHNTVSWYQQALGQGPQFIFQYYREEENGRGNFPPRFSGLQFPNYSSELNVNALELDDSALYLCASSPRTGGVYNEQFFGPGTRLTVL.

This chain links TRBV4-2 with TRBJ2-1; TRBD2 agrees at 9 bases. V gave up 4 bases and J gave up 3 bases; unmatched junction bases: 1. The CDR3 consists of 14 residues. Germline-derived CDR1 and CDR2 are LGHNA and YNFKEQ. In DNA form, the CDR3 reads TGTGCCAGCAGCCGTAGCGGGGGCTACAATGAGCAGTTCTTC. This encodes CASSRSGGYNEQFF.

This chain links TRBV27 with TRBJ1-6; D unresolved. Germline values: CDR1 MNHEY, CDR2 SMNVEV (reference sequence). The CDR3 runs 13 residues. Trimming stripped 5 bases from V and 7 bases from J, with 9 bases between. CDR3 sequence: CASSGLPNSPLHF. The CDR3 nucleotides are TGTGCCAGCAGTGGACTGCCCAATTCACCCCTCCACTTT.

J is TRBJ1-4 and V is TRBV5-1; tentatively, D is TRBD1 (5 bases). Trimming took 6 bases from V and 0 from J, leaving 15 bases between them. CDR1 and CDR2 (germline): SGHRS, YFSETQ. The CDR3 is 16 amino acids. CDR3 region: CASTRDGAATNEKLFF. The CDR3 DNA sequence: TGCGCCAGCACCCGGGACGGGGCAGCAACTAATGAAAAACTGTTTTTT.

This clone was counted a single time. The chain employs TRBV4-1 and TRBJ1-6; D is undetermined. The CDR3 runs to 15 residues. Germline V CDR1 and CDR2: MGHRA, YSYEKL. V lost 3 bases to trimming and J lost 4 bases, with 10 bases between them. As DNA, the CDR3 is TGCGCCAGCAGCCAGCTGGACGGTTATAATTCACCCCTCCACTTT. Translating it yields CASSQLDGYNSPLHF.

The CDR3 loop reads CASSFAGVGEAFF. In DNA, the CDR3 is TGTGCCAGCAGCTTCGCAGGGGTTGGTGAAGCTTTCTTT. The chain is built from TRBV5-6 and TRBJ1-1; the D gene is possibly TRBD1 (6 bases). The CDR3 is 13 amino acids. V shed 2 bases and J shed 7 bases, with 12 bases lying between them. Germline V lookup: CDR1 SGHDT, CDR2 YYEEEE.

The rearrangement links TRBV7-9 to TRBJ1-1; 8 bases map to TRBD1. The V gene end was trimmed by 6 bases and the J gene end by 7 bases; junction bases not matched to a gene: 7. Germline V gene data show CDR1 as SEHNR and CDR2 as FQNEAQ (reference sequence). CDR3 length equals 13 residues. The CDR3: CASSSTGVSEAFF. The CDR3 coding sequence is TGTGCCAGCAGTTCGACAGGGGTGAGTGAAGCTTTCTTT.

The chain links TRBV10-3 to TRBJ2-5, with D possibly being TRBD2 (7 bases). This CDR3 is built from 14 residues. V was cut by 4 bases and J by 5 bases, with 14 bases left in between. CDR1 ENHRY and CDR2 SYGVKD come from the germline V gene. CDR3 DNA sequence: TGTGCCATCAGTGGGACAGCGGGGATGGAGACCCAGTACTTC. It specifies CAISGTAGMETQYF.

This chain links TRBV11-3 with TRBJ1-1; perhaps TRBD1 as D (6 bases). V was pared by 7 bases and J by 5 bases, with 20 bases between. CDR3 size: 15 residues. The germline CDR1 and CDR2 sequences are SGHNT and YENEEA. The CDR3 is CASTPFEGGGTEAFF. The CDR3 DNA reads TGTGCCAGCACCCCCTTCGAGGGGGGCGGTACTGAAGCTTTCTTT.

V usage is TRBV11-3 and J usage is TRBJ2-7, with D perhaps TRBD1 (5 bases). From germline, CDR1 is SGHNT and CDR2 YENEEA. V dropped 0 bases and J dropped 3 bases, with 15 bases sitting between them. The CDR3 is 16 amino acids. The CDR3 nucleotides read TGTGCCAGCAGCTTAGATTGGGCAGGGCCCCTCTACGAGCAGTACTTC. Its translation is CASSLDWAGPLYEQYF.

This rearrangement joins TRBV18 to TRBJ2-2; unclear D gene. This CDR3 has 12 amino acids. Germline CDR1 reads KGHSH; CDR2 reads LQKENI. V was trimmed by 2 bases and J by 8 bases, leaving 6 bases between them. CDR3 amino acids: CASSPGAGELFF. In DNA form, the CDR3 reads TGTGCCAGCTCACCAGGAGCAGGGGAGCTGTTTTTT.

The gene calls are TRBV9 and TRBJ2-5; a possible D gene is TRBD2 (5 bases). The CDR3 covers 14 residues. V shed 3 bases and J shed 5 bases, with 14 bases lying between them. The germline V gene has CDR1 SGDLS and CDR2 YYNGEE. CDR3 sequence (DNA): TGTGCCAGCAGCGCGTACTTTCGAGGGGAGACCCAGTACTTC. Translating gives CASSAYFRGETQYF.

This clone is a singleton in its sample. The J gene is TRBJ2-5, the V gene TRBV12-3 or TRBV12-4; tentative D call: TRBD1 (5 bases). The V gene lost 6 bases and the J gene lost 5 bases, with 13 bases spanning the gap. The CDR3 is 13 residues long. The CDR3 DNA is TGTGCCAGCAGAGTGGGGCGTTGGGAGACCCAGTACTTC. This gives the protein CASRVGRWETQYF.

J is TRBJ1-5 and V is TRBV25-1, with TRBD1 matching 9 bases. J gave up 7 bases and V 2 bases, and 9 bases lay outside the gene matches. The germline gives CDR1 MGHDK, CDR2 SYGVNS. The CDR3 has 16 amino acids. As DNA, the CDR3 is TGTGCCAGCAGTGAACTAGGGGGACAGGGCGAGCAGCCCCAGCATTTT. Its translation is CASSELGGQGEQPQHF.

The gene calls are TRBV9 and TRBJ2-2; D is unclear. The CDR3 totals 12 residues. Trimming stripped 0 bases from V and 6 bases from J, with 3 bases between. The V gene's germline CDR1 is SGDLS and CDR2 YYNGEE. CDR3 residues: CASSVDPGELFF. The CDR3 nucleotides read TGTGCCAGCAGCGTAGATCCCGGGGAGCTGTTTTTT.

V and J are TRBV27 and TRBJ1-6, with D perhaps matching TRBD1 (5 bases). Germline assignment: CDR1 MNHEY and CDR2 SMNVEV (reference sequence). V dropped 5 bases and J dropped 7 bases, with 18 bases sitting between them. CDR3 length equals 16 residues. DNA for the CDR3: TGTGCCAGCAGTAGAAGAAGAGGGGAGGGAAATTCACCCCTCCACTTT. Translated: CASSRRRGEGNSPLHF.

In this sample, this clone turned up once. V usage is TRBV28 and J usage is TRBJ1-6, with TRBD1 matching over 7 bases. The junction had 4 bases not matched to a gene; V was cut back by 6 bases and J by 5 bases. The length of the CDR3 is 14 residues. CDR1 MDHEN and CDR2 SYDVKM come from the germline V gene. In nucleotides, the CDR3 is TGTGCCAGCAGGCCGGGACAGCATAATTCACCCCTCCACTTT. This codes for CASRPGQHNSPLHF.

V is TRBV6-5 and J is TRBJ2-7, with D maybe TRBD1 (5 bases). Germline V gives CDR1 MNHEY, CDR2 SVGAGI. There are 12 residues in the CDR3. V was pared by 6 bases and J by 4 bases, with 10 bases between. This chain's CDR3 is CASSKGLYEQYF. CDR3 nucleotide sequence: TGTGCCAGCAGCAAGGGGCTTTACGAGCAGTACTTC.

Concerning this clone itself: Likely a read error: the CDR3 ends without its conserved phenylalanine or tryptophan. It is unclear where the CDR3 begins or ends on the DNA, so no DNA is shown, and the CDR3 is as TCRdb lists it. The chain links TRBV3-1 (or the pseudogene TRBV3-2) to TRBJ1-2. The CDR3 length equals 10 residues, ends included. Germline V gene sequence: CDR1 LGHDT, CDR2 YNNKEL (reference sequence). CDR3 amino acids: CASSQGGPQG.

V gene TRBV9 combines with J gene TRBJ1-6; D perhaps matches TRBD1 (6 bases). Trimming shortened V by 3 bases and J by 5 bases, and 15 bases separated the two germline ends. The germline V gene has CDR1 SGDLS and CDR2 YYNGEE. The CDR3 runs 16 residues. This CDR3 is CASSAPGGGDNSPLHF. CDR3 nucleotide sequence: TGTGCCAGCAGCGCCCCTGGGGGGGGCGATAATTCACCCCTCCACTTT.